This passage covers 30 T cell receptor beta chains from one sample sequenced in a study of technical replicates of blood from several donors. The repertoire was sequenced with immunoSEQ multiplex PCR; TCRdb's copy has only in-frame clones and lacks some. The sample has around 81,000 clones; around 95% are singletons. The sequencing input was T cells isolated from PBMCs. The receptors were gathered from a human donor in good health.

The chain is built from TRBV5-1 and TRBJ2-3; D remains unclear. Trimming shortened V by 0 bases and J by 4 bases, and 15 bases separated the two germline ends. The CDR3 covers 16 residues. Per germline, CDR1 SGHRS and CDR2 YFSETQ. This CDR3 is CASSLDGFPSPDTQYF. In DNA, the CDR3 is TGCGCCAGCAGCTTGGACGGTTTCCCCTCGCCAGATACGCAGTATTTT.

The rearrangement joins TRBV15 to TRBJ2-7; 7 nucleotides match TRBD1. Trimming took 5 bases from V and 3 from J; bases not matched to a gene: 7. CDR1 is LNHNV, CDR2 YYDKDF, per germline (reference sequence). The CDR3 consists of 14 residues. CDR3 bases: TGTGCCACCAGCCCTAGCCCAGGGGGCTACGAGCAGTACTTC. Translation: CATSPSPGGYEQYF.

Here the CDR3 DNA reads TGTGCCAGCAGCCCTCTCGGAGACAGGGTAGACACTGAAGCTTTCTTT. It codes for CASSPLGDRVDTEAFF. The J gene is TRBJ1-1, the V gene TRBV7-9, with 7 bases lining up with TRBD1. Unmatched junction bases numbered 12, after V lost 5 bases and J lost 3 bases. The CDR3 consists of 16 residues. Per germline, CDR1 SEHNR and CDR2 FQNEAQ (reference sequence).

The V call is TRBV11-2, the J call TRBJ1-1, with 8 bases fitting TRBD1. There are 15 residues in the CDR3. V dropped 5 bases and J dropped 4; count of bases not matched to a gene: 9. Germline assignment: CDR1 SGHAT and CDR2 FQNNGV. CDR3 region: CASSTRQGTRTEAFF. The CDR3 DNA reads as TGTGCCAGCAGCACCCGACAGGGGACGCGCACTGAAGCTTTCTTT.

DNA for the CDR3: TGTGCCAGCAGTTACTCGAGTGGGAACAGGAACTATGGCTACACCTTC. Translation: CASSYSSGNRNYGYTF. The rearrangement joins TRBV6-5 to TRBJ1-2, with D possibly TRBD1 on 5 matching bases. Germline-derived CDR1 and CDR2 are MNHEY and SVGAGI. V dropped 0 bases and J dropped 2 bases, with 13 bases sitting between them. The CDR3 covers 16 residues.

CDR3 sequence reads: CSVETAGMETQYF. The CDR3 region has the DNA TGCAGCGTTGAAACGGCAGGGATGGAGACCCAGTACTTC. The chain uses TRBV29-1 and TRBJ2-5; TRBD1 might be the D (5 bases). The ends were cut back, 2 bases at V and 5 bases at J, with 12 bases in the middle. CDR1 is SQVTM, CDR2 ANQGSEA, per germline. The CDR3 is made up of 13 amino acids.

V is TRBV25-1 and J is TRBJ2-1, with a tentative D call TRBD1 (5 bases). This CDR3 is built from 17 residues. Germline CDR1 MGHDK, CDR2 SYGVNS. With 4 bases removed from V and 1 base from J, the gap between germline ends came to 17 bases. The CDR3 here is CASSVIVGRGSYNEQFF. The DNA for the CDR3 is TGTGCCAGCAGTGTAATCGTCGGTAGGGGATCCTACAATGAGCAGTTCTTC.

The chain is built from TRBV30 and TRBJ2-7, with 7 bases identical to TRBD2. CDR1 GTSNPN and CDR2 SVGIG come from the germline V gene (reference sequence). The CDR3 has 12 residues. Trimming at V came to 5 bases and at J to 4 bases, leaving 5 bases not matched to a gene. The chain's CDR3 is CAWGRGSYEQYF. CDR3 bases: TGTGCCTGGGGTCGCGGGAGTTACGAGCAGTACTTC.

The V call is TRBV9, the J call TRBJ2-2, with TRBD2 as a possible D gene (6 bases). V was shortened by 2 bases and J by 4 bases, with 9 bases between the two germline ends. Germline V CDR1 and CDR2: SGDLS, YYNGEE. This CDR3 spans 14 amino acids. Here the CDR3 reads CASSVGLSTGELFF. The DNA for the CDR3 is TGTGCCAGCAGCGTGGGACTCTCCACCGGGGAGCTGTTTTTT.

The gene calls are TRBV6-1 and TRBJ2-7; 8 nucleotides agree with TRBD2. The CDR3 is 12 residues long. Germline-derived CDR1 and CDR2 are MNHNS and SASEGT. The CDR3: CPRTGRACEQYF. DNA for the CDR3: TGTCCGCGTACCGGGAGGGCCTGCGAGCAGTACTTC.

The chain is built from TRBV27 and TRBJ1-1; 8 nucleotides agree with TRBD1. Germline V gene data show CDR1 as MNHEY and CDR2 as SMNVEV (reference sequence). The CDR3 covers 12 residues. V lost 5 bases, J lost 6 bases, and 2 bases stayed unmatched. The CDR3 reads CASSEQGAEAFF. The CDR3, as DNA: TGTGCCAGCAGTGAACAGGGGGCTGAAGCTTTCTTT.

The CDR3 sequence: CAAGGGILYGYTF. CDR3 nucleotide sequence: TGTGCCGCGGGAGGAGGGATTCTCTATGGCTACACCTTC. The gene calls are TRBV19 and TRBJ1-2; D unresolved. Germline lookup yields CDR1 LNHDA and CDR2 SQIVND (reference sequence). The CDR3 loop spans 13 amino acids. With 11 bases removed from V and 4 bases from J, the gap between germline ends came to 17 bases.

DNA for the CDR3: TGTGCCAGCTCACCAGGGGCGGCAACTAATGAAAAACTGTTTTTT. Its translation: CASSPGAATNEKLFF. The V call is TRBV18, the J call TRBJ1-4, with D maybe TRBD1 (5 bases). The V gene's germline CDR1 is KGHSH and CDR2 LQKENI. V gave up 2 bases and J gave up 0 bases, with 7 bases separating them. The CDR3 has 15 amino acids.

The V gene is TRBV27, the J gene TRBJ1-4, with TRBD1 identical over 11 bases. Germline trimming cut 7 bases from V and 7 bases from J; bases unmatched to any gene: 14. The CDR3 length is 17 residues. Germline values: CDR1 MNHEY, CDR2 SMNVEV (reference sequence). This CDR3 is CASTDLRDRGFGEKLFF. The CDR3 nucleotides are TGTGCCAGCACTGATCTCAGGGACAGGGGGTTTGGTGAAAAACTGTTTTTT.

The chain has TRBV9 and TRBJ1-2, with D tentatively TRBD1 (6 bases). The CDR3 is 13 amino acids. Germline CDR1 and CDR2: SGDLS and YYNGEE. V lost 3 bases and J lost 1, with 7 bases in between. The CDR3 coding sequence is TGTGCCAGCAGCGGGGGGCTTAACTATGGCTACACCTTC. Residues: CASSGGLNYGYTF.

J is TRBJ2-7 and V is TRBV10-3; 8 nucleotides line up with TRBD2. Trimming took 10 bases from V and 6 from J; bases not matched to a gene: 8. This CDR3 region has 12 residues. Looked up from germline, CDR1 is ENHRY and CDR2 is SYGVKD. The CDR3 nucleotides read TGTGCCACAGAAAATAGCGGGACCGAGCAGTACTTC. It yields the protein CATENSGTEQYF.

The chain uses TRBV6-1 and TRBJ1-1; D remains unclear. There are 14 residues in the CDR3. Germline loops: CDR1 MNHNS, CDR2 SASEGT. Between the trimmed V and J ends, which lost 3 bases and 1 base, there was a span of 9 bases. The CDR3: CASSESRGNTEAFF. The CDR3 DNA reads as TGTGCCAGCAGTGAGAGTCGGGGGAACACTGAAGCTTTCTTT.

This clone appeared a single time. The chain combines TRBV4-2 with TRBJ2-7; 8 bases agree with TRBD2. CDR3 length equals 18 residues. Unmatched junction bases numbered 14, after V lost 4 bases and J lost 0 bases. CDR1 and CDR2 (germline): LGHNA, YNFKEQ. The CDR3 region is CASSPLAGPGGSSYEQYF. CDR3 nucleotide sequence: TGTGCCAGCAGCCCCCTAGCGGGCCCCGGGGGAAGCTCCTACGAGCAGTACTTC.

CDR3 protein: CSVETRRTGDLYEQYF. Here the CDR3 DNA reads TGCAGCGTCGAAACGCGGAGGACAGGGGACCTCTACGAGCAGTACTTC. The chain recombines TRBV29-1 with TRBJ2-7, with 9 bases lining up with TRBD1. The CDR3 is 16 residues long. The germline gives CDR1 SQVTM, CDR2 ANQGSEA. V was pared by 6 bases and J by 3 bases, with 15 bases of the junction left unmatched.

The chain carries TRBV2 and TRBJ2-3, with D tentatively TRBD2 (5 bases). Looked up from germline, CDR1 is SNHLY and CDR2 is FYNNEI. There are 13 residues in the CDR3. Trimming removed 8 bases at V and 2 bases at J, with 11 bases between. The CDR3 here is CASQRGFTDTQYF. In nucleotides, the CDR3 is TGTGCCAGCCAACGGGGATTCACAGATACGCAGTATTTT.

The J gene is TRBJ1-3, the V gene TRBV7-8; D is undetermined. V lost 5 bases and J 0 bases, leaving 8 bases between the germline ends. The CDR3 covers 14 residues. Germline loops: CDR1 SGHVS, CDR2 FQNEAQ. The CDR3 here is CASSPQYSGNTIYF. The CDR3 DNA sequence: TGTGCCAGCAGCCCTCAGTACTCTGGAAACACCATATATTTT.

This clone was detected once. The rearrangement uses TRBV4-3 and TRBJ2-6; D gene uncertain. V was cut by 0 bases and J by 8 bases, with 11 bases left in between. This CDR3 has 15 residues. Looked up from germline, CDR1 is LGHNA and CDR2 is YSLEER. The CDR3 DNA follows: TGCGCCAGCAGCCAAGATTTTGCAACAACCAACGTCCTGACTTTC. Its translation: CASSQDFATTNVLTF.

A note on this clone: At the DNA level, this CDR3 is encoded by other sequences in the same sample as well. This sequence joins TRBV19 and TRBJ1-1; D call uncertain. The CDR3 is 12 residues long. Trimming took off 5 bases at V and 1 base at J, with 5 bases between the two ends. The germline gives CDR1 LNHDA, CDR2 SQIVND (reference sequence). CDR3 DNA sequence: TGTGCCAGTAGTCGCAGGAACACTGAAGCTTTCTTT. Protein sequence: CASSRRNTEAFF.

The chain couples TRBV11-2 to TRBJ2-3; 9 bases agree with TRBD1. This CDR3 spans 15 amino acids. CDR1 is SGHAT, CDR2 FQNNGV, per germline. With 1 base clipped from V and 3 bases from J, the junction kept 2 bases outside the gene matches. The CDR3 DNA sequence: TGTGCCAGCAGCTTAGGGACAGGGGCGACAGATACGCAGTATTTT. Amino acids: CASSLGTGATDTQYF. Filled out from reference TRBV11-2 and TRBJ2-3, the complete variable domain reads EAGVAQSPRYKIIEKRQSVAFWCNPISGHATLYWYQQILGQGPKLLIQFQNNGVVDDSQLPKDRFSAERLKGVDSTLKIQPAKLEDSAVYLCASSLGTGATDTQYFGPGTRLTVL.

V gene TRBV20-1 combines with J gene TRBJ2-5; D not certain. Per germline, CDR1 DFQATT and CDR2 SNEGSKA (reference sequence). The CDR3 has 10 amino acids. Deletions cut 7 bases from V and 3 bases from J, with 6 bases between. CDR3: CSVTKETQYF. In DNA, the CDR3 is TGCAGTGTTACTAAAGAGACCCAGTACTTC.

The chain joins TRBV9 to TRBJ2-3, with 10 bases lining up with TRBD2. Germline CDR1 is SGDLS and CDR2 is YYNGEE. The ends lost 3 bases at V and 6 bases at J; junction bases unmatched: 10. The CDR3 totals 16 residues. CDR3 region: CASSDLVAGGWDTQYF. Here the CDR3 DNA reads TGTGCCAGCAGCGATCTGGTAGCGGGAGGTTGGGATACGCAGTATTTT.

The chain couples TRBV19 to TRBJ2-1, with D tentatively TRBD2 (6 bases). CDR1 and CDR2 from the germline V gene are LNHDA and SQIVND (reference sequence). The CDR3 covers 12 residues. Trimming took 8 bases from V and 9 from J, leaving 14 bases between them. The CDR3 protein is CASDSGGSEQFF. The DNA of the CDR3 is TGTGCCAGTGATAGCGGAGGAAGTGAGCAGTTCTTC. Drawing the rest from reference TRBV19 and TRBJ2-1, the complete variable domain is DGGITQSPKYLFRKEGQNVTLSCEQNLNHDAMYWYRQDPGQGLRLIYYSQIVNDFQKGDIAEGYSVSREKKESFPLTVTSAQKNPTAFYLCASDSGGSEQFFGPGTRLTVL.

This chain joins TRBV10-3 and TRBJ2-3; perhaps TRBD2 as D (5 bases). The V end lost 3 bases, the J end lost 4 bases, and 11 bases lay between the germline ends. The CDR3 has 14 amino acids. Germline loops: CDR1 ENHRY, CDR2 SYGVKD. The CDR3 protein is CAISEKLRADTQYF. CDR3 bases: TGTGCCATCAGTGAAAAGTTGAGGGCAGATACGCAGTATTTT.

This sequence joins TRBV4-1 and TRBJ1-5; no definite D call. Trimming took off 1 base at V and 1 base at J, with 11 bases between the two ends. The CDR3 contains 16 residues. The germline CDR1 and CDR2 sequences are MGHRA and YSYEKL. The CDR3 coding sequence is TGCGCCAGCAGCCAAGTAGGAGTCGGGAGCAATCAGCCCCAGCATTTT. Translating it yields CASSQVGVGSNQPQHF.

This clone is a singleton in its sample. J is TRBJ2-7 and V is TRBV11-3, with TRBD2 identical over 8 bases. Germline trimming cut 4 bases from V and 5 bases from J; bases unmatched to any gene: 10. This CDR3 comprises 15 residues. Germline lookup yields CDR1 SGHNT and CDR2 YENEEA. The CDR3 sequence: CASSSGRASPHEQYF. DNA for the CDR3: TGTGCCAGCAGCTCCGGGAGGGCGTCACCTCACGAGCAGTACTTC.